The clone carrying this T cell receptor beta chain has just a few counts. Its antigen is still unknown. This entry is derived from a study of identical twins. The study's findings and limits: While abundant cord blood beta clonotypes carried fewer insertions, memory repertoires showed no such pattern. Where out-of-frame alpha sequences were twin-shared, they showed excess low generation probability.

The CDR3 spans 13 residues. Germline CDR1 DFQATT, CDR2 SNEGSKA (reference sequence). Deletions cut 0 bases from V and 6 bases from J, with 11 bases between. TCRdb processed the 5' RACE reads anew with MiXCR; each CDR3 protein has one entry. The data contain a few hundred thousand distinct CDR3 sequences, around 8% of them singletons. The sample was also reused in another study, on yellow fever vaccine responses in identical twins.

Sequenced input: CD8+ T cells sorted from blood. The TCR was taken from a young woman in good health. This sequence joins TRBV20-1 and TRBJ1-2, with D perhaps TRBD1 (5 bases). CDR3 DNA: TGCAGTGCTAGAGAGGACACGGTTGATGGCTACACCTTC. Its protein product is CSAREDTVDGYTF.